One and the same sample provided the 22 T cell receptor beta chains below, sequenced in a study of CD8 T cells in Susac syndrome. Random hexamers were used to reverse transcribe roughly 0.5 to 1 ug of RNA. TCRdb re-derived calls from the immunoSEQ multiplex PCR reads in MiXCR, one entry per CDR3 protein. The sample holds around 200,000 distinct CDR3 sequences, roughly 94% seen once. The sequenced sample was CD4+ T cells from PBMCs. All receptors come from a human donor in good health.

V and J are TRBV5-1 and TRBJ2-6; 8 nucleotides line up with TRBD1. V shed 1 base and J 0 bases; nucleotides not matched to a gene: 3. The CDR3 is made up of 17 amino acids. CDR1 and CDR2 (germline): SGHRS, YFSETQ. The CDR3: CASSLPGGASGANVLTF. In nucleotides, the CDR3 is TGCGCCAGCAGCTTGCCAGGGGGCGCCTCTGGGGCCAACGTCCTGACTTTC.

The chain joins TRBV29-1 to TRBJ2-6; D uncertain. Germline-derived CDR1 and CDR2 are SQVTM and ANQGSEA. This CDR3 has 13 residues. V dropped 4 bases and J dropped 1 base, with 5 bases sitting between them. As DNA, the CDR3 is TGCAGCGTTGTCAATTCTGGGGCCAACGTCCTGACTTTC. Translating it yields CSVVNSGANVLTF.

The gene calls are TRBV6-1 and TRBJ2-7, with a possible D match to TRBD2 (6 bases). Germline CDR1 is MNHNS and CDR2 is SASEGT. CDR3 length: 17 amino acids. Trimming removed 6 bases from V and 3 bases from J, with 24 bases in between. The CDR3 sequence: CASRPGTRLSPLYEQYV. CDR3 coding DNA: TGTGCCAGCAGACCCGGGACTCGCCTCAGCCCCCTCTACGAGCAGTACGTC.

This chain joins TRBV24-1 and TRBJ2-3; the match to TRBD2 covers 13 bases. Trimming took 5 bases from V and 5 from J; bases not matched to a gene: 9. The germline gives CDR1 KGHDR, CDR2 SFDVKD. The CDR3 has 17 residues. CDR3 bases: TGTGCCACCAGTGGTCCCGGACTAGCGGGAGACGGAGATACGCAGTATTTT. Its protein is CATSGPGLAGDGDTQYF.

The CDR3 loop is CSAYRDRGHNEQFF. CDR3 coding DNA: TGCAGTGCTTACCGGGACAGGGGGCACAATGAGCAGTTCTTC. This chain links TRBV20-1 with TRBJ2-1; 12 bases map to TRBD1. The trim removed 5 bases at V and 5 bases at J, leaving 4 bases unmatched. From germline, CDR1 is DFQATT and CDR2 SNEGSKA (reference sequence). The CDR3 totals 14 residues.

This chain connects TRBV25-1 to TRBJ2-1, with a possible D match to TRBD2 (5 bases). The germline V and J ends were trimmed by 9 bases and 7 bases, with 10 bases remaining between them. The CDR3 spans 11 residues. Germline V gene data show CDR1 as MGHDK and CDR2 as SYGVNS. The CDR3 sequence is CARSRRNEQFF. DNA of the CDR3: TGTGCCAGGTCCCGGAGGAATGAGCAGTTCTTC.

The V call is TRBV18, the J call TRBJ1-5; D perhaps matches TRBD1 (5 bases). This CDR3 spans 15 amino acids. Germline CDR1 reads KGHSH; CDR2 reads LQKENI. Between the trimmed V and J ends, which lost 3 bases and 2 bases, there was a span of 11 bases. The CDR3 DNA follows: TGTGCCAGCTCACCGTCGGGGACTGGCAATCAGCCCCAGCATTTT. Protein: CASSPSGTGNQPQHF.

The gene calls are TRBV11-2 and TRBJ1-2, with 8 bases fitting TRBD1. The CDR3 length is 15 residues. V lost 5 bases, J lost 4 bases, and 9 bases stayed unmatched. In germline, CDR1 is SGHAT, CDR2 FQNNGV. For the CDR3, the DNA is TGTGCCAGCAGCCCTGGACAGGGTTCTACCTATGGCTACACCTTC. Its protein product is CASSPGQGSTYGYTF.

V usage is TRBV5-1 and J usage is TRBJ1-2; D might be TRBD1 (6 bases). Germline values: CDR1 SGHRS, CDR2 YFSETQ. CDR3 length: 15 residues. Trimming pared 0 bases from V and 2 bases from J, leaving 11 bases between. The CDR3: CASSLGTALNYGYTF. The DNA of the CDR3 is TGCGCCAGCAGCTTGGGGACAGCCTTGAACTATGGCTACACCTTC.

This sequence joins TRBV18 and TRBJ2-1, with D unresolved. V lost 6 bases and J 6 bases, leaving 9 bases between the germline ends. The CDR3 has 12 residues. Looked up from germline, CDR1 is KGHSH and CDR2 is LQKENI. The CDR3 protein is CASSSDLNEQFF. The CDR3 bases are TGTGCCAGCTCCTCGGACCTCAATGAGCAGTTCTTC.

The rearrangement uses TRBV5-4 and TRBJ1-2, with TRBD1 as a possible D gene (6 bases). CDR1 SGHNT and CDR2 YYREEE come from the germline V gene (reference sequence). The CDR3 extends over 13 amino acids. V was trimmed by 0 bases and J by 6 bases, leaving 9 bases between them. CDR3 nucleotide sequence: TGTGCCAGCAGCTTGGAGGGGGGCCATGGCTACACCTTC. This sequence encodes CASSLEGGHGYTF.

This clonotype was counted a single time. The J gene is TRBJ2-1, the V gene TRBV7-3; 8 bases align to TRBD1. The V segment lost 5 bases and the J segment 3 bases; nucleotides outside the gene matches: 6. This CDR3 has 15 residues. The germline gives CDR1 SGHTA, CDR2 FQGTGA. Here the CDR3 DNA reads TGTGCCAGCAGCGCCCGACAGGGGAACTACAATGAGCAGTTCTTC. It codes for CASSARQGNYNEQFF.

The chain combines TRBV20-1 with TRBJ2-3, with D perhaps given as TRBD1 or TRBD2 (5 bases each). The germline V and J ends were trimmed by 4 bases and 0 bases, with 8 bases remaining between them. The CDR3 has 13 residues. The germline V gene has CDR1 DFQATT and CDR2 SNEGSKA (reference sequence). The DNA of the CDR3 is TGCAGTGCTACGGGGCCCAGCACAGATACGCAGTATTTT. Translating gives CSATGPSTDTQYF.

The chain carries TRBV3-1 and TRBJ2-7; 11 bases are a match to TRBD2. The CDR3 loop spans 14 amino acids. CDR1 LGHDT and CDR2 YNNKEL come from the germline V gene (reference sequence). V lost 5 bases and J lost 1; bases outside the gene matches: 1. The CDR3 reads CASSGTSGSYEQYV. The CDR3 DNA is TGTGCCAGCAGCGGGACTAGCGGTTCCTACGAGCAGTACGTC.

This chain connects TRBV5-1 to TRBJ2-1, with 9 nucleotides matching TRBD2. J lost 0 bases, V lost 0 bases, and 1 base had no gene match. CDR1 is SGHRS and CDR2 is YFSETQ in the germline V gene. The CDR3 extends over 16 amino acids. The CDR3 DNA sequence: TGCGCCAGCAGCTTGGGGACTAGCGTCTCCTACAATGAGCAGTTCTTC. Translated, it gives CASSLGTSVSYNEQFF.

The J gene is TRBJ2-3, the V gene TRBV28; no clear D gene. The CDR3 has 12 amino acids. Germline CDR1 reads MDHEN; CDR2 reads SYDVKM. Trimming pared 6 bases from V and 2 bases from J, leaving 6 bases between. The CDR3 sequence is CASRATTDTQYF. Here the CDR3 DNA reads TGTGCCAGCAGAGCGACCACAGATACGCAGTATTTT. The whole variable domain, filled in from reference TRBV28 and TRBJ2-3, reads DVKVTQSSRYLVKRTGEKVFLECVQDMDHENMFWYRQDPGLGLRLIYFSYDVKMKEKGDIPEGYSVSREKKERFSLILESASTNQTSMYLCASRATTDTQYFGPGTRLTVL.

The rearrangement uses TRBV18 and TRBJ2-1, with D possibly called TRBD1 or TRBD2 (5 bases each). The CDR3 extends over 17 amino acids. Per germline, CDR1 KGHSH and CDR2 LQKENI. Trimming took 2 bases from V and 0 from J, leaving 14 bases between them. The CDR3 reads CASSPGAWGSSYNEQFF. DNA of the CDR3: TGTGCCAGCTCACCAGGGGCGTGGGGGAGCTCCTACAATGAGCAGTTCTTC.

This clonotype appeared once. The V gene is TRBV29-1, the J gene TRBJ2-2; 9 positions match TRBD2. The junction had 9 bases not matched to a gene; V was cut back by 7 bases and J by 6 bases. The CDR3 covers 14 residues. Germline V gene sequence: CDR1 SQVTM, CDR2 ANQGSEA. The CDR3 DNA is TGCAGCGCGGAGGTAGCGGGAGAGGCCGGGGAGCTGTTTTTT. Translating it yields CSAEVAGEAGELFF.

This chain uses TRBV7-3 with TRBJ1-1; TRBD1 might be the D (5 bases). This CDR3 contains 14 residues. Germline CDR1 and CDR2: SGHTA and FQGTGA. V was clipped by 5 bases and J by 5 bases, with 15 bases between them. The CDR3 DNA is TGTGCCAGCAGCCCAAGGGGCGGAGGGACTGAAGCTTTCTTT. Encoded protein: CASSPRGGGTEAFF.

This clonotype was seen just once. The CDR3 coding sequence is TGCAGCGCCCGTCTGACAGGGGGATATGGCTACACCTTC. Translating gives CSARLTGGYGYTF. The J gene is TRBJ1-2, the V gene TRBV29-1; TRBD1 matches 9 bases. V lost 7 bases, J lost 5 bases, and 8 bases stayed unmatched. This CDR3 has 13 residues. Germline V lookup: CDR1 SQVTM, CDR2 ANQGSEA.

The chain combines TRBV20-1 with TRBJ2-7, with TRBD1 identical over 8 bases. Germline V gene data show CDR1 as DFQATT and CDR2 as SNEGSKA (reference sequence). V lost 5 bases, J lost 2 bases, and 11 bases stayed unmatched. The CDR3 has 15 residues. The CDR3 loop is CSAPEAGQATYEQYF. CDR3 DNA: TGCAGTGCTCCGGAGGCGGGACAGGCAACCTACGAGCAGTACTTC.

Here the CDR3 reads CASTSGVNHNEQFF. The CDR3 nucleotides read TGTGCCAGCACCTCCGGGGTAAATCACAATGAGCAGTTCTTC. The V and J genes are TRBV21-1 and TRBJ2-1; TRBD1, as called in the table, went unchecked against the DNA. TRBV21-1 is described as a pseudogene. The CDR3 is 14 residues long.